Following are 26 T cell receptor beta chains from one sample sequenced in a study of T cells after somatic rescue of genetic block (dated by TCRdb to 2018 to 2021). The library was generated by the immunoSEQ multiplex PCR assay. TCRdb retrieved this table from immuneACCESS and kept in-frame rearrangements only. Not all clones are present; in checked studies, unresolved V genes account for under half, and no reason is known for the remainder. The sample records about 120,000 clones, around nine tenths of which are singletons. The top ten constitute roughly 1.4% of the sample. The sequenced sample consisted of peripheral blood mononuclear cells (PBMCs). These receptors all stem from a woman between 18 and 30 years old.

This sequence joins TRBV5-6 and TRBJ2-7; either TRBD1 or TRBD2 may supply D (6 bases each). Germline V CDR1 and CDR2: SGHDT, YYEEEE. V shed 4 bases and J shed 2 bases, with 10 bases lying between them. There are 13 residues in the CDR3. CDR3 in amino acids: CASSDRTTYEQYF. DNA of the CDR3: TGTGCCAGCAGCGACAGGACTACCTACGAGCAGTACTTC.

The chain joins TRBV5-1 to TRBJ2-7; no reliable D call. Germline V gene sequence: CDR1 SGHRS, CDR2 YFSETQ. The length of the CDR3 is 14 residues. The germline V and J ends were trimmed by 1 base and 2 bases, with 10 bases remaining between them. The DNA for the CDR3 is TGCGCCAGCAGCTTGACTCTAGAAACCTACGAGCAGTACTTC. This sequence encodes CASSLTLETYEQYF.

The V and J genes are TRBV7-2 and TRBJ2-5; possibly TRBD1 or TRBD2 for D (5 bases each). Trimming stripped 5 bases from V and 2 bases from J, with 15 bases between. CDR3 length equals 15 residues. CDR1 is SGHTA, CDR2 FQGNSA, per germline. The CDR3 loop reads CASSETGTSQETQYF. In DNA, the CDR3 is TGTGCCAGCAGCGAAACCGGGACGTCTCAAGAGACCCAGTACTTC. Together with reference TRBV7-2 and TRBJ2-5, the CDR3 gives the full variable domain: GAGVSQSPSNKVTEKGKDVELRCDPISGHTALYWYRQSLGQGLEFLIYFQGNSAPDKSGLPSDRFSAERTGGSVSTLTIQRTQQEDSAVYLCASSETGTSQETQYFGPGTRLLVL.

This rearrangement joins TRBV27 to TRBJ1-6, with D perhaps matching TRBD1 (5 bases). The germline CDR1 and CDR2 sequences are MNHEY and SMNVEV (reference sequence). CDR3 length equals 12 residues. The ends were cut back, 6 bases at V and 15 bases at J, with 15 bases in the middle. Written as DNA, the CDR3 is TGTGCCAGCAGCCCTCCTCGGGGGGACCTCCACTTT. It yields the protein CASSPPRGDLHF.

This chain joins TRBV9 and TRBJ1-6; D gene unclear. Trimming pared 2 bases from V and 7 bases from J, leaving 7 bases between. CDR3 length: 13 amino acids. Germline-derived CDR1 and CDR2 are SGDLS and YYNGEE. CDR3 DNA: TGTGCCAGCAGCGTCGGGAACAATTCACCCCTCCACTTT. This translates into CASSVGNNSPLHF.

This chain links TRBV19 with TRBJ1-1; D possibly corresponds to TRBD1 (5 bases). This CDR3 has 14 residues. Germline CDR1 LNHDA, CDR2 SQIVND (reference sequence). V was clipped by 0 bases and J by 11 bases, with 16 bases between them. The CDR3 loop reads CASSIDKRRGWAFF. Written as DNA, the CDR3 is TGTGCCAGTAGTATAGATAAAAGAAGGGGATGGGCTTTCTTT. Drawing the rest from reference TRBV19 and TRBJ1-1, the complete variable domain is DGGITQSPKYLFRKEGQNVTLSCEQNLNHDAMYWYRQDPGQGLRLIYYSQIVNDFQKGDIAEGYSVSREKKESFPLTVTSAQKNPTAFYLCASSIDKRRGWAFFGQGTRLTVV.

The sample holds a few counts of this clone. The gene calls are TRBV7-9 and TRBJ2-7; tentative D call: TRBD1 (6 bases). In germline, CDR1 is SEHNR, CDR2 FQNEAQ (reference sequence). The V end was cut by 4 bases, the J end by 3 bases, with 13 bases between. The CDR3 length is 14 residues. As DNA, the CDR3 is TGTGCCAGCAGCTCCCGGACAGACGGCTACGAGCAGTACTTC. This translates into CASSSRTDGYEQYF.

DNA for the CDR3: TGTGCCAGTAGTGGACAGAAACAAGAGACCCAGTACTTC. Translated: CASSGQKQETQYF. This chain links TRBV19 with TRBJ2-5, with D perhaps matching TRBD1 (6 bases). V was clipped by 5 bases and J by 2 bases, with 9 bases between them. CDR1 LNHDA and CDR2 SQIVND come from the germline V gene (reference sequence). The CDR3 extends over 13 amino acids.

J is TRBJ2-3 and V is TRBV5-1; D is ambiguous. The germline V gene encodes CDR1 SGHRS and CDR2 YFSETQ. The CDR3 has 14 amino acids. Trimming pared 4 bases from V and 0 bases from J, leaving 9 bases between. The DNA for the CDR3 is TGCGCCAGCAGCATGGGCGGAAGCACAGATACGCAGTATTTT. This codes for CASSMGGSTDTQYF.

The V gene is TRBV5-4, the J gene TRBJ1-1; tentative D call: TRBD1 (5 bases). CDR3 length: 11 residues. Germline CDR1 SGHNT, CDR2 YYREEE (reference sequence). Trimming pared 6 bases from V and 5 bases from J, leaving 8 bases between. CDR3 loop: CASNGGTEAFF. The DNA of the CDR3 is TGTGCCAGCAACGGGGGTACTGAAGCTTTCTTT.

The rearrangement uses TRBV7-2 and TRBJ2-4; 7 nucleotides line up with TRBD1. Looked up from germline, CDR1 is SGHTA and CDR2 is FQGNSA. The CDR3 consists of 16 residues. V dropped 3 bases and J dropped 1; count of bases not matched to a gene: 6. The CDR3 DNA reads TGTGCCAGCAGCTTGACAGGGTTTCTGGCCAAAAACATTCAGTACTTC. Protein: CASSLTGFLAKNIQYF. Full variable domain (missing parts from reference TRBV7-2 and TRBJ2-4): GAGVSQSPSNKVTEKGKDVELRCDPISGHTALYWYRQSLGQGLEFLIYFQGNSAPDKSGLPSDRFSAERTGGSVSTLTIQRTQQEDSAVYLCASSLTGFLAKNIQYFGAGTRLSVL.

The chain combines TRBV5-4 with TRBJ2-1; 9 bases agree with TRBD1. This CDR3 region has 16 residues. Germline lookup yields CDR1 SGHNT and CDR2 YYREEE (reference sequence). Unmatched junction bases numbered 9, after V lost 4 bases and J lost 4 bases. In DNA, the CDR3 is TGTGCCAGCAGCCCCCGGGACAGGGTTTTTTACAATGAGCAGTTCTTC. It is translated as CASSPRDRVFYNEQFF.

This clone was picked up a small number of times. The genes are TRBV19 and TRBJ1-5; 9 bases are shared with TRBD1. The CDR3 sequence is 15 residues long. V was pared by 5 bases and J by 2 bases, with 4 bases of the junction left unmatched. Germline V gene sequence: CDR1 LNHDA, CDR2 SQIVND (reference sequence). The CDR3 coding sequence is TGTGCCAGTAGTCCCACAGGGGGCGGCAATCAGCCCCAGCATTTT. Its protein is CASSPTGGGNQPQHF.

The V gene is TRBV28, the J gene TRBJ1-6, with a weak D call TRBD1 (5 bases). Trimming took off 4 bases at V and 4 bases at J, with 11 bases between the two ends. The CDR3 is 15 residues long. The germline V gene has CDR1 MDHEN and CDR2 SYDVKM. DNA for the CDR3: TGTGCCAGCAGTTCACCTCAGGGATATAATTCACCCCTCCACTTT. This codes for CASSSPQGYNSPLHF.

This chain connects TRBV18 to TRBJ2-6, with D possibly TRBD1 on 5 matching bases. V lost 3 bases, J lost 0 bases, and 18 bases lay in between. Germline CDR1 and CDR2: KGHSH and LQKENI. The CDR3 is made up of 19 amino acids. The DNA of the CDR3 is TGTGCCAGCTCACCCCTAACACGGACACCCCTCTCTGGGGCCAACGTCCTGACTTTC. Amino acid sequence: CASSPLTRTPLSGANVLTF.

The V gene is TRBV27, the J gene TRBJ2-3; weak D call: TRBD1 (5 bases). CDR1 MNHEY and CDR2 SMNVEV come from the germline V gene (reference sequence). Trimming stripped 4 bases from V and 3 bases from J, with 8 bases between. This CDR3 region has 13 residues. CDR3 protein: CASSSGWTDTQYF. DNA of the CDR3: TGTGCCAGCAGTTCAGGGTGGACAGATACGCAGTATTTT.

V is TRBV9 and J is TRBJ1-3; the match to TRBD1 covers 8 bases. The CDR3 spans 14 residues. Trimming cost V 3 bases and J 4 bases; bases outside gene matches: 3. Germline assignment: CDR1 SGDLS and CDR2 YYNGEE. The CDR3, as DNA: TGTGCCAGCAGCGAAGGGACAGGCGGAAACACCATATATTTT. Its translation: CASSEGTGGNTIYF.

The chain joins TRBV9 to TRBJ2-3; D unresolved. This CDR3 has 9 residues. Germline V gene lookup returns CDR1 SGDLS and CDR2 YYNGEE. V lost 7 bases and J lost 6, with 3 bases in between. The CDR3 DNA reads TGTGCCAGCGGGGATACGCAGTATTTT. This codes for CASGDTQYF.

The DNA of the CDR3 is TGTGCCAGCAGTTACCGGGACAACTCCTACGAGCAGTACTTC. Encoded protein: CASSYRDNSYEQYF. The chain employs TRBV6-5 and TRBJ2-7; TRBD1 might be the D (6 bases). Trimming took off 2 bases at V and 0 bases at J, with 8 bases between the two ends. The CDR3 length is 14 residues. Germline V gene sequence: CDR1 MNHEY, CDR2 SVGAGI.

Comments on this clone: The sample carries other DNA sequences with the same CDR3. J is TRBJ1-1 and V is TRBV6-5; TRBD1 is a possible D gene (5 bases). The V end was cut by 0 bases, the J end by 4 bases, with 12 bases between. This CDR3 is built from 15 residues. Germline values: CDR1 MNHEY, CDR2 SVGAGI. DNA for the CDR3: TGTGCCAGCAGTTACTCGGGCAGAAGGGGCACTGAAGCTTTCTTT. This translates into CASSYSGRRGTEAFF.

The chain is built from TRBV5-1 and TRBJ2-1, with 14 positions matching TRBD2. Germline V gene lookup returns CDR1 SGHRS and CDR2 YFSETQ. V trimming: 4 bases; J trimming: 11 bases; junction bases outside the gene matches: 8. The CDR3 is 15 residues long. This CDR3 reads CASSTTSGGALQQFF. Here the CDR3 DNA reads TGCGCCAGCAGCACGACTAGCGGGGGGGCCCTTCAGCAGTTCTTC.

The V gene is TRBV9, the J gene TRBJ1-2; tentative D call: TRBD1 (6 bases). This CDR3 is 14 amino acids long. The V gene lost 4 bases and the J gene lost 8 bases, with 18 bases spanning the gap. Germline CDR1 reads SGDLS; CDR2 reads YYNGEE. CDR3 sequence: CASSPPDSLAGYTF. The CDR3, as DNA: TGTGCCAGCAGCCCCCCGGACAGCCTAGCCGGCTACACCTTC.

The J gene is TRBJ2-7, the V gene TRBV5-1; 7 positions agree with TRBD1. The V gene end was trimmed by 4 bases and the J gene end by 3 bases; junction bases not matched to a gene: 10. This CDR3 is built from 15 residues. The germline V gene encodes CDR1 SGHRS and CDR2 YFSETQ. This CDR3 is CASSATTGSFYEQYF. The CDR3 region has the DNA TGCGCCAGCAGCGCAACGACAGGGAGCTTCTACGAGCAGTACTTC.

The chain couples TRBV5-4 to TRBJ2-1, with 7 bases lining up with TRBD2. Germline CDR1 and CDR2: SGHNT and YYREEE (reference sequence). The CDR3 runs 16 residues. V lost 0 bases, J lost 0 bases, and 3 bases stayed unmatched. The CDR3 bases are TGTGCCAGCAGCTTGGTCGGGGGGAGCTCCTACAATGAGCAGTTCTTC. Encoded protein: CASSLVGGSSYNEQFF.

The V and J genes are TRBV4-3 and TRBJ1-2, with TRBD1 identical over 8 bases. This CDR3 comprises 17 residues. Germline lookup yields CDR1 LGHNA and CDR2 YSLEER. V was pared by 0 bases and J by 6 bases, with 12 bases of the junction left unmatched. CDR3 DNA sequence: TGCGCCAGCAGCCAAGATTCTCAGGGGGCCTTTTTAGATGGCTACACCTTC. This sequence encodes CASSQDSQGAFLDGYTF.

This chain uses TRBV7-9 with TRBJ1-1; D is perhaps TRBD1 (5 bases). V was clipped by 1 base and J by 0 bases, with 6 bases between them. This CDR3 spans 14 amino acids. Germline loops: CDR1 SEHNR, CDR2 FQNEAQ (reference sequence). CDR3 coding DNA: TGTGCCAGCAGCTTAGGGGGGGTGAACACTGAAGCTTTCTTT. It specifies CASSLGGVNTEAFF.